The T cell receptor (beta chain) under discussion was sequenced for a study of cytomegalovirus exposure and HLA in healthy donors. Primers for the PCR totalled 60 Vbeta and 13 Jbeta. Profiled with immunoSEQ multiplex PCR; TCRdb holds only in-frame clones, not every one. The repertoire shows tens of thousands of clones; the top ten hold around 5.3%. V shed 4 bases, J shed 1 base, and the junction held 6 bases outside the gene matches. The CDR3 runs 15 residues. Per the germline V gene, CDR1 is SGHDT and CDR2 is YYEEEE. The source material was PBMCs. This TCR came from a man aged 25-45 years in good health and CMV-seropositive. The gene calls are TRBV5-6 and TRBJ1-2; 8 nucleotides match TRBD1. The CDR3 DNA reads as TGTGCCAGCAGCCCCAAGACAGGGGATAACTATGGCTACACCTTC. Translating gives CASSPKTGDNYGYTF.